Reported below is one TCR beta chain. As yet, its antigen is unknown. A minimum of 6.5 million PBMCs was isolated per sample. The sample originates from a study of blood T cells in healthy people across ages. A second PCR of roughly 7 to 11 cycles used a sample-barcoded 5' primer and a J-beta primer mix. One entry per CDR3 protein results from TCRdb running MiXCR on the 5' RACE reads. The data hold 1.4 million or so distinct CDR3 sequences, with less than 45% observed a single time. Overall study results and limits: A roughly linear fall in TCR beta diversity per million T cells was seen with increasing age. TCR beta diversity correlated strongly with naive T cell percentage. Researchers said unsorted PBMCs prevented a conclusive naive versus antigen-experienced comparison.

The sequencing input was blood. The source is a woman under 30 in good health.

The CDR3 DNA follows: TGTGCCAGCAGGTCGAACAGGGATAGCTCCTACGAGCAGTACTTC. It translates to CASRSNRDSSYEQYF. The chain uses TRBV28 and TRBJ2-7; D possibly corresponds to TRBD1 (6 bases). The CDR3 is 15 amino acids. Germline V gene sequence: CDR1 MDHEN, CDR2 SYDVKM. The V end lost 6 bases, the J end lost 0 bases, and 15 bases lay between the germline ends.